These T cell receptor beta chains were read from a single sample in a study of T cell repertoires in cytomegalovirus infection. Each CDR3 protein is one row after TCRdb ran MiXCR on the reads. The table lists around 43,000 distinct CDR3 sequences, 20% of them singletons. What these receptors recognize is not known. Sequencing input: PBMCs, sequenced either directly or after in vitro stimulation (not recorded which). The receptors stem from a human donor in good health (CMV status not recorded). Some clones in this sample may be carry-over from other donors' samples. Both conserved end residues are part of each CDR3. A D gene is named only where the DNA matches it firmly. Size tells how often a clone was seen (once, few, many) or the class of an expanded clone, and some rows leave it out.

j_gene | v_gene | abundance | len | d_gene | CDR3nt | CDR3aa
TRBJ1-4 | TRBV10-3 | NA | 12 | NA | TGTGCCATCAGCTCGGGACGGCAAGAACTGTTTTTT | CAISSGRQELFF
TRBJ2-3 | TRBV2 | few | 14 | NA | TGTGCCAGCAGTGAGGGAGTCCCCACAGATACGCAGTATTTT | CASSEGVPTDTQYF
TRBJ2-1 | TRBV10-2 | NA | 13 | NA | TGCGCCAGCGGACCCAGCTCCTACAATGAGCAGTTCTTC | CASGPSSYNEQFF
TRBJ2-1 | TRBV12-3/TRBV12-4 | NA | 14 | TRBD2 | TGTGCCAGCTCGAGACTAGCGGGCTACAATGAGCAGTTCTTC | CASSRLAGYNEQFF
TRBJ2-7 | TRBV28 | many | 16 | NA | TGTGCCAGCAGTTTGGAACAGGGGGGGGGACTCTACGAGCAGTACTTC | CASSLEQGGGLYEQYF
TRBJ1-1 | TRBV15 | NA | 15 | NA | TGTGCCACCAGCAGAGTGGGGGTTGGACGGGCTGAAGCTTTCTTT | CATSRVGVGRAEAFF
TRBJ2-2 | TRBV7-2 | many | 13 | NA | TGTGCCAGCAGTTACAGGGCCACCGGGGAGCTGTTTTTT | CASSYRATGELFF
TRBJ1-6 | TRBV19 | few | 16 | TRBD1 | TGTGCCAGTAGTTTTCCTGGACAGGGGAAAAATTCACCCCTCCACTTT | CASSFPGQGKNSPLHF
TRBJ2-7 | TRBV9 | few | 15 | NA | TGTGCCAGCAGCGTGGCAGCATCGGGGGAGTACGAGCAGTACTTC | CASSVAASGEYEQYF
TRBJ2-1 | TRBV2 | NA | 17 | TRBD1 | TGTGCCAGCAGTGGCTATCCGGGACAGGGGTCATACAATGAGCAGTTCTTC | CASSGYPGQGSYNEQFF
TRBJ1-1 | TRBV2 | NA | 14 | NA | TGTGCCGGCCTTCAGGGAGCTCTAACTCCTGAAGCTTTCTTT | CAGLQGALTPEAFF
TRBJ2-1 | TRBV12-3/TRBV12-4 | NA | 14 | TRBD2 | TGTGCCAGCAGGAGGACTAGCGGGAGTGATGAGCAGTTCTTC | CASRRTSGSDEQFF
TRBJ2-7 | TRBV7-6 | many | 21 | TRBD2 | TGTGCCAGCAGCTCAACCTCCGCCCCTCCGGGACTAGCGGGAGGACACTACGAGCAGTACTTC | CASSSTSAPPGLAGGHYEQYF
TRBJ1-1 | TRBV5-1 | few | 14 | NA | TGCGCCAGCAGCGAATCGATGGGGCCCACTGAAGCTTTCTTT | CASSESMGPTEAFF
TRBJ1-1 | TRBV2 | few | 12 | NA | TGTGCCAGCATATACATGGGCACTGAAGCTTTCTTT | CASIYMGTEAFF
TRBJ2-2 | TRBV6-6 | many | 17 | TRBD2 | TGTGCCTCCCACCGGGTAGCGGGAATATCGAACACCGGGGAGCTGTTTTTT | CASHRVAGISNTGELFF
TRBJ1-2 | TRBV3-1 | many | 14 | NA | TGTGCCAGCAGCTTATACAGGGTTAACTATGGCTACACCTTC | CASSLYRVNYGYTF
TRBJ1-6 | TRBV5-6 | few | 15 | TRBD1 | TGTGCCAGCAGCCGAACCTGGACAGGTTTATCACCCCTCCACTTT | CASSRTWTGLSPLHF
TRBJ2-7 | TRBV7-8 | many | 14 | NA | TGTGCCAGCAGCCCCAGGCGGGTCGCCTACGAGCAGTACTTC | CASSPRRVAYEQYF
TRBJ2-7 | TRBV5-1 | NA | 14 | NA | TGCGCCAGCAGCTTGGACAGGCCTACCTACGAGCAGTACTTC | CASSLDRPTYEQYF
TRBJ1-5 | TRBV5-4 | many | 14 | NA | TGTGCCAGCAGCATAGACGGAGTGGGCGAGCCCCAGCATTTT | CASSIDGVGEPQHF
TRBJ2-3 | TRBV7-8 | many | 16 | TRBD2 | TGTGCCAGCAGCTTAGGGGCCGGGGGACTAACAGATACGCAGTATTTT | CASSLGAGGLTDTQYF
TRBJ2-7 | TRBV7-2 | NA | 13 | TRBD2 | TGTGCCAGCAGCTGGGCTAGCGGGAACGAGCAGTACTTC | CASSWASGNEQYF
TRBJ2-3 | TRBV7-8 | many | 15 | TRBD2 | TGTGCCAGCAGCTTCCTTAGCGGGAGTTCAGATACGCAGTATTTT | CASSFLSGSSDTQYF